Following are 7 T cell receptor beta chains from one sample sequenced in a study of OX40 agonist ivuxolimab in advanced cancers. The table came from immunoSEQ multiplex PCR; TCRdb's copy has only in-frame clones and leaves some out. Of tens of thousands of clones in the sample, 80% to 90% were seen once. The input for sequencing was CD4+ or CD8+ T cells sorted from blood, taken in a trial of the OX40 agonist ivuxolimab. These receptors were obtained from an adult with an advanced solid tumor such as melanoma, head and neck, liver or kidney cancer.

The genes are TRBV19 and TRBJ2-1, with 8 bases matching TRBD2. The CDR3 loop spans 14 amino acids. The V segment lost 7 bases and the J segment 7 bases; nucleotides outside the gene matches: 9. Germline loops: CDR1 LNHDA, CDR2 SQIVND (reference sequence). The CDR3 coding sequence is TGTGCCAGTATTCCGGGAGGGGATTATAATGAGCAGTTCTTC. It is translated as CASIPGGDYNEQFF.

The genes are TRBV5-5 and TRBJ2-5; 9 bases are a match to TRBD1. The CDR3 loop spans 14 amino acids. CDR1 is SGHKS, CDR2 YYEKEE, per germline (reference sequence). V shed 6 bases and J 5 bases; nucleotides not matched to a gene: 8. The DNA of the CDR3 is TGTGCCAGCACCCTAACAGGGGGCGGCGAGACCCAGTACTTC. Amino acids: CASTLTGGGETQYF.

The chain couples TRBV19 to TRBJ2-2; 7 nucleotides match TRBD2. The germline V gene encodes CDR1 LNHDA and CDR2 SQIVND (reference sequence). The trim removed 3 bases at V and 5 bases at J, leaving 6 bases unmatched. The CDR3 is 15 residues long. The CDR3 sequence: CASSITGGGTGELFF. CDR3 DNA sequence: TGTGCCAGTAGTATTACGGGAGGTGGGACCGGGGAGCTGTTTTTT.

The V call is TRBV10-2, the J call TRBJ1-4; D is possibly TRBD1 (5 bases). Trimming shortened V by 6 bases and J by 4 bases, and 12 bases separated the two germline ends. The CDR3 runs to 14 residues. Germline CDR1 and CDR2: WSHSY and SAAADI. CDR3: CASSVTGFNEKLFF. The CDR3 nucleotides are TGCGCCAGCAGCGTTACAGGCTTTAATGAAAAACTGTTTTTT.

The V gene is TRBV4-2, the J gene TRBJ2-1, with 8 positions matching TRBD2. This CDR3 contains 15 residues. The junction had 7 bases not matched to a gene; V was cut back by 4 bases and J by 5 bases. Germline values: CDR1 LGHNA, CDR2 YNFKEQ. This chain's CDR3 is CASSLGTRGDNEQFF. The CDR3 DNA is TGTGCCAGCAGCCTCGGGACTAGGGGGGACAATGAGCAGTTCTTC.

The chain joins TRBV5-1 to TRBJ2-1, with D uncertain. Germline V CDR1 and CDR2: SGHRS, YFSETQ. Trimming cost V 0 bases and J 10 bases, with 8 bases left between them. The CDR3 sequence is 12 residues long. The CDR3 protein is CASSLESPEQFF. CDR3 nucleotide sequence: TGCGCCAGCAGCTTGGAGAGCCCCGAGCAGTTCTTC.

V gene TRBV30 combines with J gene TRBJ2-3; possibly TRBD2 for D (5 bases). Germline loops: CDR1 GTSNPN, CDR2 SVGIG (reference sequence). The CDR3 is 14 residues long. V was trimmed by 3 bases and J by 4 bases, leaving 14 bases between them. The CDR3 sequence: CAWRFSGSADTQYF. In nucleotides, the CDR3 is TGTGCCTGGAGGTTCAGCGGTAGTGCAGATACGCAGTATTTT.